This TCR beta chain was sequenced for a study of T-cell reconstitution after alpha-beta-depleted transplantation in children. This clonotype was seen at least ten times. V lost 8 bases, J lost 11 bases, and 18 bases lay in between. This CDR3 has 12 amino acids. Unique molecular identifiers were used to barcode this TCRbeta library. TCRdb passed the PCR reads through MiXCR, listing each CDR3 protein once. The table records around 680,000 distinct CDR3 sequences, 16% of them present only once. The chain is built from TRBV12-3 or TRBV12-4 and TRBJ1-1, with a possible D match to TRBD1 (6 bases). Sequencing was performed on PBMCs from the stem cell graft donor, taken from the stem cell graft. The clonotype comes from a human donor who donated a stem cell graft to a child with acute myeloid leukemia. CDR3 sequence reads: CASGGVGGEAFF. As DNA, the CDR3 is TGTGCCAGCGGGGGCGTTGGAGGCGAGGCTTTCTTT.